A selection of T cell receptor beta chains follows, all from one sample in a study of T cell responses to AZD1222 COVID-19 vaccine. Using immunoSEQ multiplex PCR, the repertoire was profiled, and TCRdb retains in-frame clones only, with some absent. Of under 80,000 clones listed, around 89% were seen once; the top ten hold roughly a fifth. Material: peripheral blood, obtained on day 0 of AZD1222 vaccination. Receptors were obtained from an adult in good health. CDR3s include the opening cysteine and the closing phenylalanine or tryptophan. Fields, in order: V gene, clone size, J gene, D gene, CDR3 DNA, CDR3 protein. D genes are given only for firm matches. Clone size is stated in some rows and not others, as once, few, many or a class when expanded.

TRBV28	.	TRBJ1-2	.	TGTGCCAGCAGTACAGGGTTTGGCTACACCTTC	CASSTGFGYTF
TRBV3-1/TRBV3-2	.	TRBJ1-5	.	TGTGCCAGCAGCCAGGCGGGCTCGGGCAATCAGCCCCAGCATTTT	CASSQAGSGNQPQHF
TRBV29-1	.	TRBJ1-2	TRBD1	TGCAGCGTTGATACAGGGGCTCCCTATGGCTACACCTTC	CSVDTGAPYGYTF
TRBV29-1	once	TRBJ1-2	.	TGCAGCGTTGAAGAAATAGGCGACTTAACCTATGGCTACACCTTC	CSVEEIGDLTYGYTF
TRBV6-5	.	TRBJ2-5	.	TGTGCCAGCAGTCCCCAAGAGACCCAGTACTTC	CASSPQETQYF
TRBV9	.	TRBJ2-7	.	TGTGCCAGCAGCGTACGGGTTAGTACAGACGAGCAGTACTTC	CASSVRVSTDEQYF
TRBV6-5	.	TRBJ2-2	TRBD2	TGTGCCAGCAGGGCACTAGCGGGAGGGCCCGGGGAGCTGTTTTTT	CASRALAGGPGELFF
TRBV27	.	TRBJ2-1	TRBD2	TGTGCCAGCAGTTTAGGGCTAGCGGTCGCTGAGCAGTTCTTC	CASSLGLAVAEQFF
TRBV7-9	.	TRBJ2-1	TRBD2	TGTGCCAGCAGCTGGGGACTAGCGGGGTCCGCCGATGAGCAGTTCTTC	CASSWGLAGSADEQFF
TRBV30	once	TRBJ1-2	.	TGTGCCTGGAGTGTACCAGGGTTGAACTATGGCTACACCTTC	CAWSVPGLNYGYTF
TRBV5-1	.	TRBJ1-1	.	TGCGCCAGCAGCTTTGAGAAGTTTGGACAACCCGAAGCTTTCTTT	CASSFEKFGQPEAFF
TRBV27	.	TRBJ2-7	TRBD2	TGTGCCAGCAGCCGATTACTAGCGGGAGGATCCTACGAGCAGTACTTC	CASSRLLAGGSYEQYF
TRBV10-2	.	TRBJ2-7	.	TGCGCCAGCAGTGAGTCTGACATCTGGGGCGAGCAGTACTTC	CASSESDIWGEQYF
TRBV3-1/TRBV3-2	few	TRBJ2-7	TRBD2	TGTGCCAGCAGCCAAGATCTTGGCGGGAGCCCCTACGAGCAGTACTTC	CASSQDLGGSPYEQYF
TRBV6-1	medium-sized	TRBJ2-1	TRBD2	TGTGCCAGCAGTGAAGTAGCGGGCTCCTACAATGAGCAGTTCTTC	CASSEVAGSYNEQFF
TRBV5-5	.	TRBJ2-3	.	TGTGCCAGCAGCTTACTTCGCACAGATACGCAGTATTTT	CASSLLRTDTQYF
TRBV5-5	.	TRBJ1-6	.	TGTGCCAGCAGCTTGGACGGTGGAAATTCACCCCTCCACTTT	CASSLDGGNSPLHF
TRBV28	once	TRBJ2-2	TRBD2	TGTGCCAGCAGCCGACACCTGGGAGGGTCTACCGGGGAGCTGTTTTTT	CASSRHLGGSTGELFF
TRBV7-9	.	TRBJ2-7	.	TGTGCCAGCAGCGGACAGCAACCTCCCTACGAGCAGTACTTC	CASSGQQPPYEQYF
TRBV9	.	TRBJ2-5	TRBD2	TGTGCCAGCAGCACCCGACTAGCGGAACAAGAGACCCAGTACTTC	CASSTRLAEQETQYF
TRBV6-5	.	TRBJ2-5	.	TGTGCCAGCAGTTTCACAGGGTTGGTCCCCGGAGAGACCCAGTACTTC	CASSFTGLVPGETQYF
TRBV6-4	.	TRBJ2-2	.	TGTGCCAGCAGGGGAGGTAATACCGGGGAGCTGTTTTTT	CASRGGNTGELFF
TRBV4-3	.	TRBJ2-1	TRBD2	TGCGCCAGCAGCCAAGTGGGACTAGCGACTGAGCAGTTCTTC	CASSQVGLATEQFF
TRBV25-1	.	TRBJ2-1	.	TGTGCCAGCAGGTCCAGGAGCGGGTCCTACAATGAGCAGTTCTTC	CASRSRSGSYNEQFF
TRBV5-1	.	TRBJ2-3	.	TGCGCCAGCAGCAGGGGCCTGGGCGGCACAGATACGCAGTATTTT	CASSRGLGGTDTQYF
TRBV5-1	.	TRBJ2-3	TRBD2	TGCGCCAGCAGCGGCGGGACTAGCGGGGACACAGATACGCAGTATTTT	CASSGGTSGDTDTQYF
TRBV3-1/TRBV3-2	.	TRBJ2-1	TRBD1	TGTGCCAGCAGCCCAAGTGAAGGACAGGTCTCCTACAATGAGCAGTTCTTC	CASSPSEGQVSYNEQFF
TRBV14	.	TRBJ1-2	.	TGTGCCAGCAGCCAAGTGAGATCCCCGCGGGGCTACACCTTC	CASSQVRSPRGYTF
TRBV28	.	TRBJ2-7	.	TGTGCCAGCAGTTTATCGGGGGCGGCCTACGAGCAGTACTTC	CASSLSGAAYEQYF
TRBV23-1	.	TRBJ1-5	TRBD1	TGCGCCAGCAGTCAATCGCGGAACAGGGGCGATAGCAATCAGCCCCAGCATTTT	CASSQSRNRGDSNQPQHF
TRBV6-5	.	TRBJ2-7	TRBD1	TGTGCCAGCAGCGTGGGACAGGGACCTTACGAGCAGTACTTC	CASSVGQGPYEQYF